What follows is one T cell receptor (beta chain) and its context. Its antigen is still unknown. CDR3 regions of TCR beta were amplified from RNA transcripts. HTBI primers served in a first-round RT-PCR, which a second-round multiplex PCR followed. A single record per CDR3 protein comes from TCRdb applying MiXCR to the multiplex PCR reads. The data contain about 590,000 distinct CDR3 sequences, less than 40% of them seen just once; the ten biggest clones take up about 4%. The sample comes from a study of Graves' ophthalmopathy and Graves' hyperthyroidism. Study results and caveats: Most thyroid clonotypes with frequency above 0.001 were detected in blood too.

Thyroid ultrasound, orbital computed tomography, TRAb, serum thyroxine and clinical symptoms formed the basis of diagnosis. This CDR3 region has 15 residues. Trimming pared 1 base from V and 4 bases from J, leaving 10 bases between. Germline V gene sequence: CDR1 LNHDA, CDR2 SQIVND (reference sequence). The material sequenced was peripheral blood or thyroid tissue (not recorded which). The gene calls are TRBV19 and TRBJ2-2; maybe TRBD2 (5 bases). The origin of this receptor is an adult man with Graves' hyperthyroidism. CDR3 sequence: CASSIVGLSTGELFF. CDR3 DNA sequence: TGTGCCAGTAGTATAGTAGGACTCAGCACCGGGGAGCTGTTTTTT. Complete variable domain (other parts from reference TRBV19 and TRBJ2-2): DGGITQSPKYLFRKEGQNVTLSCEQNLNHDAMYWYRQDPGQGLRLIYYSQIVNDFQKGDIAEGYSVSREKKESFPLTVTSAQKNPTAFYLCASSIVGLSTGELFFGEGSRLTVL.